These 10 T cell receptor beta chains originate from one sample sequenced in a study of Ad26.COV2.S vaccination and SARS-CoV-2 variants. TCRdb keeps only in-frame clones here, not all; method: immunoSEQ multiplex PCR. The table has around 240,000 clones, roughly 90% seen once. Stated treatment: 19 received Ad26.COV2.S at low or high dose, single or two shots; five or six received placebo; per-sample allocation not given. Following the first vaccine or placebo injection, samples were taken on day 63. Sequenced here: peripheral blood, sampled in a trial of Ad26.COV2.S vaccine versus placebo. These receptors were collected from a person aged 18-60 years who received the Ad26.COV2.S COVID-19 vaccine or a placebo.

The V and J genes are TRBV7-2 and TRBJ2-1; TRBD2 aligns across 8 bases. The CDR3 consists of 15 residues. Germline CDR1 reads SGHTA; CDR2 reads FQGNSA. Germline trimming cut 3 bases from V and 10 bases from J; bases unmatched to any gene: 11. The CDR3: CASSLLAGGPGEQFF. The CDR3 region has the DNA TGTGCCAGCAGCTTGTTGGCGGGGGGACCGGGGGAGCAGTTCTTC. Filled out from reference TRBV7-2 and TRBJ2-1, the complete variable domain reads GAGVSQSPSNKVTEKGKDVELRCDPISGHTALYWYRQSLGQGLEFLIYFQGNSAPDKSGLPSDRFSAERTGGSVSTLTIQRTQQEDSAVYLCASSLLAGGPGEQFFGPGTRLTVL.

This chain uses TRBV11-2 with TRBJ2-1; 9 bases are shared with TRBD2. The germline V gene has CDR1 SGHAT and CDR2 FQNNGV. The CDR3 runs to 17 residues. Trimming took 5 bases from V and 4 from J; bases not matched to a gene: 12. Written as DNA, the CDR3 is TGTGCCAGCAGCCACCCCCCGGCTAGCGGGATTTACAATGAGCAGTTCTTC. It is translated as CASSHPPASGIYNEQFF. The full variable domain, in which reference TRBV11-2 and TRBJ2-1 provide the parts outside the CDR3, is EAGVAQSPRYKIIEKRQSVAFWCNPISGHATLYWYQQILGQGPKLLIQFQNNGVVDDSQLPKDRFSAERLKGVDSTLKIQPAKLEDSAVYLCASSHPPASGIYNEQFFGPGTRLTVL.

The CDR3, as DNA: TGTGCCAGCAGTGGGGCCCACGAGCAGTACTTC. This gives the protein CASSGAHEQYF. The chain recombines TRBV2 with TRBJ2-7, with D unresolved. V shed 4 bases and J shed 5 bases, with 6 bases lying between them. Germline CDR1 is SNHLY and CDR2 is FYNNEI. The CDR3 contains 11 residues.

The DNA for the CDR3 is TGTGCCAGCAGCTTAAACAGCGCTCTCTATGGCTACACCTTC. Residues: CASSLNSALYGYTF. The chain couples TRBV5-4 to TRBJ1-2; no definite D call. There are 14 residues in the CDR3. In germline, CDR1 is SGHNT, CDR2 YYREEE (reference sequence). V was clipped by 2 bases and J by 4 bases, with 12 bases between them.

The chain joins TRBV27 to TRBJ2-3; the match to TRBD2 covers 7 bases. The CDR3 totals 17 residues. J lost 2 bases, V lost 1 base, and 9 bases had no gene match. Germline CDR1 is MNHEY and CDR2 is SMNVEV (reference sequence). The CDR3 loop reads CASSLFPSGADTDTQYF. The CDR3 nucleotides read TGTGCCAGCAGTTTATTCCCCAGCGGGGCCGACACAGATACGCAGTATTTT.

V and J are TRBV28 and TRBJ1-2; D is unclear. Germline CDR1 reads MDHEN; CDR2 reads SYDVKM. Trimming took off 5 bases at V and 8 bases at J, with 15 bases between the two ends. The CDR3 has 13 residues. The CDR3 nucleotides read TGTGCCAGCAGTCCCGCGAGGGTCGGAGGCTACACCTTC. It yields the protein CASSPARVGGYTF.

The rearrangement uses TRBV6-5 and TRBJ2-5, with a possible D match to TRBD2 (6 bases). Between the trimmed V and J ends, which lost 6 bases and 4 bases, there was a span of 6 bases. Germline V gives CDR1 MNHEY, CDR2 SVGAGI. The CDR3 sequence is 11 residues long. CDR3 coding DNA: TGTGCCAGCAGGGAGGGAGAGACCCAGTACTTC. Translation: CASREGETQYF.

In the case of this clone: Lacking the conserved final phenylalanine or tryptophan, this CDR3 likely reflects a read error. The genes are TRBV28 and TRBJ2-2; 13 nucleotides line up with TRBD2. This CDR3 is 14 amino acids long. V lost 8 bases and J lost 14; bases outside the gene matches: 11. Germline V gene data show CDR1 as MDHEN and CDR2 as SYDVKM. The CDR3 loop is CASRWALAGGPLFI. The CDR3 DNA is TGTGCCAGCCGATGGGCACTAGCGGGAGGGCCCCTGTTTATT.

The chain uses TRBV6-5 and TRBJ2-3, with D possibly being TRBD1 (6 bases). Deletions cut 6 bases from V and 2 bases from J, with 15 bases between. Looked up from germline, CDR1 is MNHEY and CDR2 is SVGAGI. The CDR3 spans 15 residues. The CDR3 sequence: CASSRVGQPTDTQYF. DNA for the CDR3: TGTGCCAGCAGCCGGGTCGGACAGCCCACAGATACGCAGTATTTT.

This clone was observed a single time. This chain uses TRBV5-1 with TRBJ1-5; 7 bases are shared with TRBD1. Trimming at V came to 2 bases and at J to 0 bases, leaving 11 bases not matched to a gene. This CDR3 is 18 amino acids long. CDR1 is SGHRS, CDR2 YFSETQ, per germline. Written as DNA, the CDR3 is TGCGCCAGCAGCTTACTTCCCGCAGGGGGGCATAGCAATCAGCCCCAGCATTTT. It specifies CASSLLPAGGHSNQPQHF.